The entry that follows covers one T cell receptor beta chain sequence. Its antigen remains unidentified. Assay: immunoSEQ multiplex PCR; the TCRdb copy retains only in-frame clones and omits some. Among some 120,000 clones listed, around 86% were seen once. Germline CDR1 and CDR2: SGDLS and YYNGEE. V shed 0 bases and J 7 bases; nucleotides not matched to a gene: 7. The CDR3 covers 15 residues. The data were taken from a study of T cell responses to AZD1222 COVID-19 vaccine. Whole-study findings and limits: Among AZD1222 vaccinees, only five to seven were seropositive at baseline. Sampling captured repertoires only after the peak T cell response.

This TCR was sampled from an adult in good health. V usage is TRBV9 and J usage is TRBJ2-7, with TRBD1 matching over 10 bases. The sample was peripheral blood, taken on day 0 of AZD1222 vaccination. As DNA, the CDR3 is TGTGCCAGCAGCGTAGGAGACAGGGGGCGGGGAGAGCAGTACTTC. This sequence encodes CASSVGDRGRGEQYF.